Shown below are 9 T cell receptor beta chains from a single sample sequenced in a study of shared clonotypes between healthy human individuals. TCRdb's copy holds only in-frame clones and misses some; the assay was immunoSEQ multiplex PCR. The table includes more than 900,000 clones, around 78% detected once. Sequenced: memory CD4+ T cells from PBMCs. Subset here: CD45RA-negative fraction. The receptors come from a man in his late teens or twenties in good health. Some clones in this sample may be carry-over from other donors' samples.

DNA of the CDR3: TGTGCCAGCAGTCAGTTCCAAGAGACCCAGTACTTC. The encoded protein is CASSQFQETQYF. The V gene is TRBV7-7, the J gene TRBJ2-5; D is unresolved. CDR1 SSHAT and CDR2 FNYEAQ come from the germline V gene (reference sequence). The CDR3 is 12 residues long. Trimming took 6 bases from V and 1 from J, leaving 6 bases between them.

This sequence joins TRBV4-3 and TRBJ2-1, with D perhaps being TRBD1 or TRBD2 (5 bases each). Trimming removed 4 bases at V and 9 bases at J, with 16 bases between. CDR1 is LGHNA and CDR2 is YSLEER in the germline V gene. The CDR3 is 14 amino acids. Here the CDR3 DNA reads TGCGCCAGCAGCCCGTACGGGGCCTCGGTTGAGCAGTTCTTC. It encodes CASSPYGASVEQFF.

The chain combines TRBV7-2 with TRBJ2-1; possibly TRBD2 for D (6 bases). The length of the CDR3 is 13 residues. Germline lookup yields CDR1 SGHTA and CDR2 FQGNSA. V lost 7 bases and J 7 bases, leaving 14 bases between the germline ends. Here the CDR3 reads CASTGGRRNEQFF. CDR3 sequence (DNA): TGTGCCAGCACGGGTGGGAGGCGTAATGAGCAGTTCTTC.

This clone appeared a single time. The V call is TRBV7-2, the J call TRBJ2-1, with 9 positions matching TRBD2. The V gene's germline CDR1 is SGHTA and CDR2 FQGNSA. After removal of 1 base from V and 9 bases from J, the junction contained 7 bases not matched to a gene. This CDR3 spans 15 amino acids. CDR3 residues: CASSLVGGRAGEQFF. The CDR3 DNA reads as TGTGCCAGCAGCTTAGTTGGCGGGAGGGCCGGTGAGCAGTTCTTC.

The chain combines TRBV30 with TRBJ1-1; 7 bases map to TRBD1. This CDR3 is 14 amino acids long. The V and J ends lost 3 bases and 3 bases, in that order; junction bases with no gene match: 7. Looked up from germline, CDR1 is GTSNPN and CDR2 is SVGIG (reference sequence). Here the CDR3 reads CAWSVSGGDTEAFF. CDR3 nucleotide sequence: TGTGCCTGGAGCGTGTCAGGGGGAGACACTGAAGCTTTCTTT.

The chain links TRBV18 to TRBJ1-1; TRBD1 is a possible D gene (6 bases). With 5 bases removed from V and 1 base from J, the gap between germline ends came to 8 bases. Germline-derived CDR1 and CDR2 are KGHSH and LQKENI. The CDR3 is made up of 13 amino acids. The CDR3 nucleotides are TGTGCCAGCTCAGGGGGACAGAACACTGAAGCTTTCTTT. Translation: CASSGGQNTEAFF.

This clone was observed once. The chain recombines TRBV2 with TRBJ1-5; 7 bases agree with TRBD1. With 6 bases clipped from V and 7 bases from J, the junction kept 12 bases outside the gene matches. The CDR3 is made up of 15 amino acids. Germline assignment: CDR1 SNHLY and CDR2 FYNNEI. CDR3 DNA: TGTGCCAGCAGGCCAACGTCAGGGGGGGGGCAGCCCCAGCATTTT. It encodes CASRPTSGGGQPQHF.

The chain joins TRBV5-6 to TRBJ2-1; D possibly uses TRBD1 or TRBD2 (5 bases each). Per the germline V gene, CDR1 is SGHDT and CDR2 is YYEEEE. This CDR3 is built from 15 residues. V was cut by 0 bases and J by 6 bases, with 13 bases left in between. CDR3 amino acids: CASSLGGRTPNEQFF. The CDR3 DNA reads TGTGCCAGCAGCTTGGGGGGACGGACCCCCAATGAGCAGTTCTTC.

This sequence joins TRBV6-1 and TRBJ2-3, with D possibly being TRBD2 (5 bases). Between the trimmed V and J ends, which lost 10 bases and 0 bases, there was a span of 14 bases. The CDR3 contains 14 residues. The germline V gene has CDR1 MNHNS and CDR2 SASEGT. CDR3 region: CATTDGDSTDTQYF. CDR3 in DNA: TGTGCCACTACCGACGGGGATAGCACAGATACGCAGTATTTT.